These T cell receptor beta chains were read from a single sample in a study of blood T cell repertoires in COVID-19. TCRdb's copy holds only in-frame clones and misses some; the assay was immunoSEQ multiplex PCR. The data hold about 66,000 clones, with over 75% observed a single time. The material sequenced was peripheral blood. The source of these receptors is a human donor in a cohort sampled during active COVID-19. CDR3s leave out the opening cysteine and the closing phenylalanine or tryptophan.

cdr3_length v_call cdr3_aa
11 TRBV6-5 ASSYGPGTEAF
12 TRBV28 ASASGGSNQPQH
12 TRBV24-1 ATSDSDRNYGYT
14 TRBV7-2 ASSLGGSGPYNEQF
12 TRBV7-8 ASSLGNSNQPQH
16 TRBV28 ASSSLAGGPHSYNEQF
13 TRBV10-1 ASSGPGQEKYEQY
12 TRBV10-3 ATVTGLENYEQY
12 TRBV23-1 ASRGQGGNQPQH
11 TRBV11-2 ASSLKRGGEQF
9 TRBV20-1 KAGITDTQY